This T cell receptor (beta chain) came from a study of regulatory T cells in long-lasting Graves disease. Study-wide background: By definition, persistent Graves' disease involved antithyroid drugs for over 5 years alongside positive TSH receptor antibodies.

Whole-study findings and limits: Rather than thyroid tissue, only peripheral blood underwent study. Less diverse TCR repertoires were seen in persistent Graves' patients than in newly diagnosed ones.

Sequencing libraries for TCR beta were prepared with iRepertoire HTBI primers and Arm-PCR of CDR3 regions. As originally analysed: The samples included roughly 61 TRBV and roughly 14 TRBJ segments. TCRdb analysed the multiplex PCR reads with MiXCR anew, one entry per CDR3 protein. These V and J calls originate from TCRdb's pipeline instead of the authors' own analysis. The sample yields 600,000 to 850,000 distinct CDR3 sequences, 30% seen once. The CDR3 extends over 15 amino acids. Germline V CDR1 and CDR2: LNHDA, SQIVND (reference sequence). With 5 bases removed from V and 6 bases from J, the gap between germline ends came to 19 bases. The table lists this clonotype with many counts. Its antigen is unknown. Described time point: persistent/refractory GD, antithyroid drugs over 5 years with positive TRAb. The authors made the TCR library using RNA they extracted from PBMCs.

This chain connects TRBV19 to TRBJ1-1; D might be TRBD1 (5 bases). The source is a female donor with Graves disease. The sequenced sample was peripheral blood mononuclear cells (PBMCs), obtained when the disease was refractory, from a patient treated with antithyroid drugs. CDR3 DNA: TGTGCCAGTAGTGGTCGAGACAGCTATGGGTCTGAAGCTTTCTTT. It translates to CASSGRDSYGSEAFF.